This TCR beta chain comes out of a study of lymphopenia after photon versus proton radiotherapy. General study points: After the lymphocyte nadir, photon-treated repertoires showed oligoclonal expansion, especially of CD8+ Temra cells. Under photons, naive T cells and diversity fell while effector/memory populations rose. Only patients who died were analyzed for survival; proton advantage is unproven.

Worth noting for this clone: Antigen: not known.

The CDR3 loop spans 13 amino acids. CDR1 is LNHDA and CDR2 is SQIVND in the germline V gene (reference sequence). The V end lost 3 bases, the J end lost 1 base, and 5 bases lay between the germline ends. Data came from immunoSEQ multiplex PCR; TCRdb stores just in-frame clones and leaves some out. Of 20,000 or so clones in the sample, about 90% are singletons; the top ten hold over 9%. The source of this sequence is a woman between 65 and 79 years old with pancreatic cancer. Some clones in this sample may be carry-over from other donors' samples. The V gene is TRBV19, the J gene TRBJ2-3; D is unresolved. Source: peripheral blood, taken from a patient treated with proton-based radiotherapy. For the CDR3, the DNA is TGTGCCAGTAGTATGAGTGGCACAGATACGCAGTATTTT. Translated: CASSMSGTDTQYF.